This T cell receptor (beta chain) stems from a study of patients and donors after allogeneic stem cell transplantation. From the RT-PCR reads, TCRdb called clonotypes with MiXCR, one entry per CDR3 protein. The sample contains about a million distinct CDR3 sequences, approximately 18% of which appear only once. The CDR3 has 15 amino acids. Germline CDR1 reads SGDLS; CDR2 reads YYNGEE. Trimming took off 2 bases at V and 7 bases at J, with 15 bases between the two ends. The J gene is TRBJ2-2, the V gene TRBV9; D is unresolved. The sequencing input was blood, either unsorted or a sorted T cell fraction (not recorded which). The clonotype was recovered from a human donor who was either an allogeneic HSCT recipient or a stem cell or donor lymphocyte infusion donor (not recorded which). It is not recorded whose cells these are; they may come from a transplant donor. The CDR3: CASSVVERNNGELFF. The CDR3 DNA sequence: TGTGCCAGCAGCGTTGTTGAGAGAAATAACGGGGAGCTGTTTTTT. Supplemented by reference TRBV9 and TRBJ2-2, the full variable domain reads DSGVTQTPKHLITATGQRVTLRCSPRSGDLSVYWYQQSLDQGLQFLIQYYNGEERAKGNILERFSAQQFPDLHSELNLSSLELGDSALYFCASSVVERNNGELFFGEGSRLTVL.